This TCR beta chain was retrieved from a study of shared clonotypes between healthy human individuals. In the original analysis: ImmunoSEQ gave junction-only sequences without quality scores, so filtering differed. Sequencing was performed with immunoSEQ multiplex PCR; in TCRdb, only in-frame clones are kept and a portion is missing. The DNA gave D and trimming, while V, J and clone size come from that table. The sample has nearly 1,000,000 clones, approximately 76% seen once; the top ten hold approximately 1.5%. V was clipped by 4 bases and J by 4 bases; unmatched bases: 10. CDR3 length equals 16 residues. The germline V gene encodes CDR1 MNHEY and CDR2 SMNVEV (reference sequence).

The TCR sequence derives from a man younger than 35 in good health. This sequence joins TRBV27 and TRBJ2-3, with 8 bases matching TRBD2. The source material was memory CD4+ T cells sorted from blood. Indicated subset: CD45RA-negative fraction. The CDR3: CASSSLPGTRSDTQYF. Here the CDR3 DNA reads TGTGCCAGCAGTTCGCTGCCCGGGACTAGATCAGATACGCAGTATTTT.